Listed below are T cell receptor beta chains from one sample, sequenced in a study of blood T cell repertoires in COVID-19. Repertoires were generated with immunoSEQ multiplex PCR, while TCRdb's copy carries only in-frame clones and drops some. This repertoire shows approximately 310,000 clones, 80% to 90% found once; its top ten account for around 8%. Sequences were obtained from peripheral blood. The receptors were gathered from a woman between 45 and 60 years old who had recovered from COVID-19. Both conserved end residues are part of each CDR3. Fields, in order: J gene, D gene, clone size, V gene, CDR3 DNA, CDR3 protein. The D gene is left open where the match is weak. Clone size appears in some rows only: once, few, many, or a class for an expanded clone.

J: TRBJ2-1
D: TRBD2
size: NA
V: TRBV7-3
DNA: TGTGCCAGCAGCTTATCCCAAACTAGCGGCTACAATGAGCAGTTCTTC
CDR3: CASSLSQTSGYNEQFF

J: TRBJ2-3
D: TRBD2
size: NA
V: TRBV11-2
DNA: TGTGCCAGCAGCTTAGGCCTAGCGGGTAGGGATACGCAGTATTTT
CDR3: CASSLGLAGRDTQYF

J: TRBJ2-5
D: TRBD1
size: NA
V: TRBV4-3
DNA: TGCGCCAGCAGCCAAGGGACAGGGTTGGGGACCCAGTACTTC
CDR3: CASSQGTGLGTQYF

J: TRBJ1-5
D: NA
size: NA
V: TRBV27
DNA: TGTGCCAGCAGCCGTCTACCCTCAGGGCACTATCAGCCCCAGCATTTT
CDR3: CASSRLPSGHYQPQHF

J: TRBJ2-5
D: NA
size: NA
V: TRBV7-3
DNA: TGTGCCAGCAGCCAAACCGGGACACTTTTATACTTC
CDR3: CASSQTGTLLYF

J: TRBJ2-1
D: TRBD2
size: NA
V: TRBV6-2/TRBV6-3
DNA: TGTGCCAGCAGTTCCGACGGGGGGGCCTACAATGAGCAGTTCTTC
CDR3: CASSSDGGAYNEQFF

J: TRBJ2-3
D: NA
size: NA
V: TRBV11-3
DNA: TGTGCCAGCAGCGCAGGACGGGGAGGTACGCAGTATTTT
CDR3: CASSAGRGGTQYF

J: TRBJ2-6
D: TRBD1
size: NA
V: TRBV19
DNA: TGTGCCAGTAGTCCACGGACAGGGGGGGTGTCTGGGGCCAACGTCCTGACTTTC
CDR3: CASSPRTGGVSGANVLTF

J: TRBJ2-7
D: TRBD2
size: once
V: TRBV6-5
DNA: TGTGCCAGCAGTTACACGACTAGCGGCTACGAGCAGTACTTC
CDR3: CASSYTTSGYEQYF

J: TRBJ2-2
D: TRBD1
size: NA
V: TRBV7-2
DNA: TGTGCCAGCAGCAGACGGACAGGGAACACCGGGGAGCTGTTTTTT
CDR3: CASSRRTGNTGELFF

J: TRBJ2-2
D: NA
size: NA
V: TRBV4-1
DNA: TGCGCCAGCACCGCAGGTGGGGGGGCCCTCACCGGGGAGCTGTTTTTT
CDR3: CASTAGGGALTGELFF

J: TRBJ1-1
D: NA
size: few
V: TRBV3-1/TRBV3-2
DNA: TGTGCCAGCAGCCGCGCCCGGGTAAACACTGAAGCTTTCTTT
CDR3: CASSRARVNTEAFF

J: TRBJ1-2
D: NA
size: many
V: TRBV30
DNA: TGTGCCTGGAGTCCCGCAGGGGTTACCTATGGCTACACCTTC
CDR3: CAWSPAGVTYGYTF

J: TRBJ1-1
D: NA
size: NA
V: TRBV30
DNA: TGTGCCTGGGGGCGCCACCTGAACACTGAAGCTTTCTTT
CDR3: CAWGRHLNTEAFF

J: TRBJ2-3
D: TRBD2
size: NA
V: TRBV11-2
DNA: TGTGCCAGCAGCTCGGGACTAGCGGGGTGGGGCACAGATACGCAGTATTTT
CDR3: CASSSGLAGWGTDTQYF

J: TRBJ1-1
D: TRBD1
size: NA
V: TRBV25-1
DNA: TGTGCCAGCAGTCCCGACAGGGGATGGTCTGAAGCTTTCTTT
CDR3: CASSPDRGWSEAFF

J: TRBJ1-2
D: TRBD1
size: NA
V: TRBV5-4
DNA: TGTGCCAGCAGCTTCGGGACAGGGGGTGCCTATGGCTACACCTTC
CDR3: CASSFGTGGAYGYTF

J: TRBJ1-2
D: NA
size: NA
V: TRBV6-2/TRBV6-3
DNA: TGTGCCAGCAGTTACGGCACTTTGCAGGGGAACTATGGCTACACCTTC
CDR3: CASSYGTLQGNYGYTF

J: TRBJ2-5
D: NA
size: NA
V: TRBV2
DNA: TGTGCCAGCAGTGAAGTGGCAGGGCAAGAGACCCAGTACTTC
CDR3: CASSEVAGQETQYF

J: TRBJ2-1
D: NA
size: NA
V: TRBV25-1
DNA: TGTGCCAGCAGTGTCTTTGGAGTTTCTCTGCCCGGGGACAATGAGCAGTTCTTC
CDR3: CASSVFGVSLPGDNEQFF

J: TRBJ1-4
D: TRBD1
size: NA
V: TRBV19
DNA: TGTGCCAGTAGGCGGCCCGGGACAGTTGATGAAAAACTGTTTTTT
CDR3: CASRRPGTVDEKLFF

J: TRBJ2-7
D: NA
size: NA
V: TRBV6-5
DNA: TGTGCCAGTGCTAGGGACACTTCCTACGAGCAGTACTTC
CDR3: CASARDTSYEQYF

J: TRBJ2-5
D: NA
size: NA
V: TRBV7-8
DNA: TGTGCCAGCAGCTTAGTTCAGGGAATTATGGAGACCCAGTACTTC
CDR3: CASSLVQGIMETQYF

J: TRBJ2-3
D: TRBD2
size: NA
V: TRBV7-2
DNA: TGTGCCAGCAGCTTCGGCGGGGGGGATTACACAGATACGCAGTATTTT
CDR3: CASSFGGGDYTDTQYF

J: TRBJ2-7
D: TRBD2
size: NA
V: TRBV6-6
DNA: TGTGCCAGCAGACAAAGCGGGGGAAGCTCCTACGAGCAGTACTTC
CDR3: CASRQSGGSSYEQYF

J: TRBJ2-1
D: NA
size: NA
V: TRBV30
DNA: TGTGCCTGGAGTCTAGAGCAGGGGTTGATCTTC
CDR3: CAWSLEQGLIF

J: TRBJ1-2
D: TRBD1
size: NA
V: TRBV29-1
DNA: TGCAGCAGCACCGGGACAGGGAACTATGGCTACACCTTC
CDR3: CSSTGTGNYGYTF

J: TRBJ2-3
D: TRBD2
size: once
V: TRBV10-1
DNA: TGCGCCAGCAGTGAGGGAAGCGGGGGGGGATTCACAGATACGCAGTATTTT
CDR3: CASSEGSGGGFTDTQYF

J: TRBJ1-1
D: NA
size: NA
V: TRBV6-5
DNA: TGTGCCAGCAGTCGGACTACTAACACTGAAGCTTTCTTT
CDR3: CASSRTTNTEAFF

J: TRBJ2-2
D: NA
size: NA
V: TRBV5-1
DNA: TGCGCCAGCAGCTTGGGGCCCATGCTGAACACCGGGGAGCTGTTTTTT
CDR3: CASSLGPMLNTGELFF

J: TRBJ2-1
D: TRBD2
size: NA
V: TRBV7-2
DNA: TGTGCCAGCAGCCATGGGCTAGCGGGAATCAATGAGCAGTTCTTC
CDR3: CASSHGLAGINEQFF

J: TRBJ1-2
D: NA
size: NA
V: TRBV25-1
DNA: TGTGCCAGCAGTGAGGCGGGGGCACACTATGGCTACACCTTC
CDR3: CASSEAGAHYGYTF

J: TRBJ2-7
D: TRBD2
size: NA
V: TRBV27
DNA: TGTGCCAGCAGTTCACCGACTAGCGGGTGGGGGGACGAGCAGTACTTC
CDR3: CASSSPTSGWGDEQYF

J: TRBJ2-1
D: TRBD1
size: NA
V: TRBV25-1
DNA: TGTGCCAGCCGGACAGGGCGCAATGAGCAGTTCTTC
CDR3: CASRTGRNEQFF

J: TRBJ2-1
D: TRBD2
size: NA
V: TRBV10-1
DNA: TGCGCCAGCATAATTTCCGACCGGCCGGGGGGGGAGCAGTTCTTC
CDR3: CASIISDRPGGEQFF

J: TRBJ2-1
D: TRBD2
size: NA
V: TRBV11-1
DNA: TGTGCCAGCAGAACTAGCGGGAGTCTAAGTGAGCAGTTCTTC
CDR3: CASRTSGSLSEQFF

J: TRBJ2-7
D: TRBD1
size: NA
V: TRBV19
DNA: TGTGCCAGTAGTATAGTGGGGACAGGACTCTACGAGCAGTACTTC
CDR3: CASSIVGTGLYEQYF

J: TRBJ2-5
D: NA
size: NA
V: TRBV5-1
DNA: TGCGCCAGCAGCTTGCTCGGGGGGCGGGAGACCCAGTACTTC
CDR3: CASSLLGGRETQYF